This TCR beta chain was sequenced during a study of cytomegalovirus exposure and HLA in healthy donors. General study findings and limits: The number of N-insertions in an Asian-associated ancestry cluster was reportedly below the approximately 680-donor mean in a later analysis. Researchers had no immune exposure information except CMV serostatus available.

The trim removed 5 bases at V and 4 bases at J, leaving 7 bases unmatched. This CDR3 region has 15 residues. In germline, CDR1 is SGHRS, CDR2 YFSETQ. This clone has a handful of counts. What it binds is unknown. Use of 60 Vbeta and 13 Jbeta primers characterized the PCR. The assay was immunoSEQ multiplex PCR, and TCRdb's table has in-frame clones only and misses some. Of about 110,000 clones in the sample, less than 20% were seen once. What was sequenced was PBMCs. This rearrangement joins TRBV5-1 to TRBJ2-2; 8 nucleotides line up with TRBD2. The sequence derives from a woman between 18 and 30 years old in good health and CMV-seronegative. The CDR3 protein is CASSSGLAGTGELFF. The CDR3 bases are TGCGCCAGCAGTTCCGGACTAGCTGGCACCGGGGAGCTGTTTTTT.